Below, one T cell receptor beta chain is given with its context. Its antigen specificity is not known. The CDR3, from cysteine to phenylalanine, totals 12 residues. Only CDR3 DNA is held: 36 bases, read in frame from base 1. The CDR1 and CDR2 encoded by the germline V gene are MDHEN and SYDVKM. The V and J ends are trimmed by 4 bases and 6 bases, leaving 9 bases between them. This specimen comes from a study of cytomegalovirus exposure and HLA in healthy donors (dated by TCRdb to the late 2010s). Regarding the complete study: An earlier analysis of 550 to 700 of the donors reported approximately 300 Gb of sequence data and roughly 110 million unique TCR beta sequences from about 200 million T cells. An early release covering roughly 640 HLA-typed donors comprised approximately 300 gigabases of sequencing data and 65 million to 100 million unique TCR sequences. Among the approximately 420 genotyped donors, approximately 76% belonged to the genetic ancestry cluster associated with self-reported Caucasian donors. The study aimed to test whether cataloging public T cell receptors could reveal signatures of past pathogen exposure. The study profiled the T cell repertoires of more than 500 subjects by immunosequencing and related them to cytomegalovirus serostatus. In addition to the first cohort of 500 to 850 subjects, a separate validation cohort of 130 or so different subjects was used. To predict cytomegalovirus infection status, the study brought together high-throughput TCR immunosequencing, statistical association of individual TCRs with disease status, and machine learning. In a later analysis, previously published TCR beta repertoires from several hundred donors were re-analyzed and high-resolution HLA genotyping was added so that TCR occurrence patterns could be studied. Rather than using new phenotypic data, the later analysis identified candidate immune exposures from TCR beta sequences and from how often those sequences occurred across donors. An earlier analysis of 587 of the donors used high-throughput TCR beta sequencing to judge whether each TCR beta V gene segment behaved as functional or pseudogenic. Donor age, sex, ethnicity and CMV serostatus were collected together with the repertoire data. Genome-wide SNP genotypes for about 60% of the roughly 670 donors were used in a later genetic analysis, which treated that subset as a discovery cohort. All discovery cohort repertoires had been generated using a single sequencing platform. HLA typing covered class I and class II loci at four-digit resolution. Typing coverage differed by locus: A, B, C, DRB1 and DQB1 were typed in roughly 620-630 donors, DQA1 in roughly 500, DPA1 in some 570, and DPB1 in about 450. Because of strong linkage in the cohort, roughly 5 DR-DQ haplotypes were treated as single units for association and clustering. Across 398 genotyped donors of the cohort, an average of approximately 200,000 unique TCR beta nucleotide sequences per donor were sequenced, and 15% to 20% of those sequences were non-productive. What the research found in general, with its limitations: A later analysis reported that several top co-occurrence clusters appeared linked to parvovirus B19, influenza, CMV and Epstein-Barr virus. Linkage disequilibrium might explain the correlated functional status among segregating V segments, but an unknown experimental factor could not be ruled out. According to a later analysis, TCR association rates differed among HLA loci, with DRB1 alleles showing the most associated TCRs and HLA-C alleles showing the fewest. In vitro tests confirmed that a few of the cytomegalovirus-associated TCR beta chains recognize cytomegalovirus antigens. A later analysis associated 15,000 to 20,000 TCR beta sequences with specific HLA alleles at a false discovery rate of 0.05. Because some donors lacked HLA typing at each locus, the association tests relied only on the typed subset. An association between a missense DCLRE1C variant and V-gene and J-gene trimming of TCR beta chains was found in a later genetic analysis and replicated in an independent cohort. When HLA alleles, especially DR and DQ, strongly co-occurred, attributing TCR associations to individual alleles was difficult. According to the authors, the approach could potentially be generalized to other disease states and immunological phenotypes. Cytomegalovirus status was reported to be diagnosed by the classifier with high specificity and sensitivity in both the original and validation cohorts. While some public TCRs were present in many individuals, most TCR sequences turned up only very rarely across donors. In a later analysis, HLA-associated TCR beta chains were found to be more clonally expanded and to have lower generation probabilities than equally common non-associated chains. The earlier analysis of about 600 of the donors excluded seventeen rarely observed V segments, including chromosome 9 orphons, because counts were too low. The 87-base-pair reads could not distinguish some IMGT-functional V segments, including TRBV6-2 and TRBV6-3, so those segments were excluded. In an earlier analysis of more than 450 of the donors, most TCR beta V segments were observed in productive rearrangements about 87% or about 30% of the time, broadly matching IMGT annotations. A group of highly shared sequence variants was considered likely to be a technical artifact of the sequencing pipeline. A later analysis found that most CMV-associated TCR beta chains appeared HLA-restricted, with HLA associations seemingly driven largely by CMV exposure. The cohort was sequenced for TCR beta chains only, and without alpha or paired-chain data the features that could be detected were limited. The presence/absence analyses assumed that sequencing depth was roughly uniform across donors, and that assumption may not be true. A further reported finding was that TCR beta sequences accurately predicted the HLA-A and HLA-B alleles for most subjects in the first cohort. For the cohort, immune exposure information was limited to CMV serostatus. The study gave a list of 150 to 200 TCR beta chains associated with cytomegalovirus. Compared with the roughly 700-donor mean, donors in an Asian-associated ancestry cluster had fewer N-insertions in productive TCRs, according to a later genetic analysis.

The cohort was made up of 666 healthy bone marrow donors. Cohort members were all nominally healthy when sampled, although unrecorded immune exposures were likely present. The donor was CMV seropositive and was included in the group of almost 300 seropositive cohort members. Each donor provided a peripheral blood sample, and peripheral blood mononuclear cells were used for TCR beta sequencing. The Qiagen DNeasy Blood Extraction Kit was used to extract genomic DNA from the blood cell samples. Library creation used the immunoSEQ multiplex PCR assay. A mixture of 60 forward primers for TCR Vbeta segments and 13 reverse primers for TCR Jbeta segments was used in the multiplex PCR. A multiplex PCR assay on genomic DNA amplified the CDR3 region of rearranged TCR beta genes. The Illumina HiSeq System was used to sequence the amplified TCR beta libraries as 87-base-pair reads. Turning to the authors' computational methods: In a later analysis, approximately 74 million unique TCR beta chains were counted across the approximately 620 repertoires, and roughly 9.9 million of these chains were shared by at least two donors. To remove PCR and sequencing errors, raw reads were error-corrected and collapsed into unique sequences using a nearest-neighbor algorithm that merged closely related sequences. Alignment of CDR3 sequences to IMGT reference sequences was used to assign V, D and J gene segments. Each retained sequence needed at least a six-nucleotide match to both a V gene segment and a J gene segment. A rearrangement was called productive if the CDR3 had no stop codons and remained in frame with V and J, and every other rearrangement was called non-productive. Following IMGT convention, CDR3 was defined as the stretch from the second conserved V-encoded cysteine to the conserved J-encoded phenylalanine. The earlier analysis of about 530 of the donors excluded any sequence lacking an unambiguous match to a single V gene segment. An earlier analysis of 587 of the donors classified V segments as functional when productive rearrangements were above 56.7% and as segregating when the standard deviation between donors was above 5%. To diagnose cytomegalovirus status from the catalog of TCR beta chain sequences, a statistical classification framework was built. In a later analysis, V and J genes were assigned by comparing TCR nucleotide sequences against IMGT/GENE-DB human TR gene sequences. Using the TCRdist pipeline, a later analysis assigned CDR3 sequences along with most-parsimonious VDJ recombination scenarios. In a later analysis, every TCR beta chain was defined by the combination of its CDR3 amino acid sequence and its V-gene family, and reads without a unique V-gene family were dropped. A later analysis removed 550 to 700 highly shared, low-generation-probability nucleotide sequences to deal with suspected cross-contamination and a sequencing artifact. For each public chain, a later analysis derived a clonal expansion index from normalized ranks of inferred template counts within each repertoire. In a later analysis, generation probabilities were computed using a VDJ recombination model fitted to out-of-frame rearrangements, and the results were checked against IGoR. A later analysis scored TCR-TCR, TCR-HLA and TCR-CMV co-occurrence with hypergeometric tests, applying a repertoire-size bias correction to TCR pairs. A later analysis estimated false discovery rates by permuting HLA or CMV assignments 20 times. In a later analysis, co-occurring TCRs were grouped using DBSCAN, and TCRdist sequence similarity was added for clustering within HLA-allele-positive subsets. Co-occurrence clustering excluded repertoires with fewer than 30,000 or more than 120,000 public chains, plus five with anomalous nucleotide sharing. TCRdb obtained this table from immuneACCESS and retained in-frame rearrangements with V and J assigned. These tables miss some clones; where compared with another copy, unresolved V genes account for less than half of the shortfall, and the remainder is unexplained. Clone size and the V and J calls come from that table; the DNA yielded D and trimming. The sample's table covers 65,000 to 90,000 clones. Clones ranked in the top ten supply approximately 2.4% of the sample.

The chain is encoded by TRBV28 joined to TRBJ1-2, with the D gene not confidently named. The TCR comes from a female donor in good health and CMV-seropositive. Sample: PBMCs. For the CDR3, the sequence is CASSSRLDGYTF. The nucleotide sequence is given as TGTGCCAGCAGTTCTCGATTAGATGGCTACACCTTC.